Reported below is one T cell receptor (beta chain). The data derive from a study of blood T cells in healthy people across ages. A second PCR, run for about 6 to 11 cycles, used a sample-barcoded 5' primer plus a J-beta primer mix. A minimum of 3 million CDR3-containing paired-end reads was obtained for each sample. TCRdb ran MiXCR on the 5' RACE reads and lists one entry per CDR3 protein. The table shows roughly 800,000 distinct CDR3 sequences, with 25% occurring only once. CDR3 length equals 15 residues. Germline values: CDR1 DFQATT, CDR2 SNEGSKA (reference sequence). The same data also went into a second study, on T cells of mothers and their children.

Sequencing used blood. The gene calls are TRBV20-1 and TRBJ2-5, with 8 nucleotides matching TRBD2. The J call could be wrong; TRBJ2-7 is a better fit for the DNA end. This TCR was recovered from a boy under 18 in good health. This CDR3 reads CSAEDVAGNLYEQYF. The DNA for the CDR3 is TGCAGTGCCGAGGACGTAGCGGGGAACCTATACGAGCAGTACTTC.